The TCR beta chain described here comes from a study of T-cell memory formation after mild COVID-19. TCRdb fed the 5' RACE reads into MiXCR, producing one record per CDR3 protein. Here the sample spans thousands of distinct CDR3 sequences, about 16% being singletons. This clonotype is classed as medium-sized. The CDR3 extends over 15 amino acids. Germline CDR1 reads SEHNR; CDR2 reads FQNEAQ (reference sequence). V lost 1 base and J 3 bases, leaving 10 bases between the germline ends. This TCR was sampled from an adult who had mild COVID-19 (a few samples of this study predate the infection). Cell type and time point are not known. This sequence joins TRBV7-9 and TRBJ2-1; no definite D call. The sample consisted of PBMCs or a T cell subset sorted from them (not recorded which). For the CDR3, the DNA is TGTGCCAGCAGCTTAGGGGGTTATGGCTACAATGAGCAGTTCTTC. Translation gives CASSLGGYGYNEQFF. Complete variable domain (other parts from reference TRBV7-9 and TRBJ2-1): DTGVSQNPRHKITKRGQNVTFRCDPISEHNRLYWYRQTLGQGPEFLTYFQNEAQLEKSRLLSDRFSAERPKGSFSTLEIQRTEQGDSAMYLCASSLGGYGYNEQFFGPGTRLTVL.